Listed below are T cell receptor beta chains from one sample, sequenced in a study of T cell changes during pregnancy in multiple sclerosis. Assay used: immunoSEQ multiplex PCR; TCRdb lists only in-frame clones, some missing. In the table there are 70,000 to 100,000 clones, roughly nine tenths of which are singletons. The starting material was peripheral blood, obtained in the first trimester of pregnancy. The receptors shown here come from a female donor with multiple sclerosis, enrolled in a pregnancy study. CDR3s include the opening cysteine and the closing phenylalanine or tryptophan. D genes are given only for firm matches. Not every row has a clone size; where given, it reads once, few, many or a size class.

D gene: NA
CDR3 length: 14
V gene: TRBV2
clone size: NA
J gene: TRBJ1-4
CDR3 DNA: TGTGCCAGCAGTGAAGGTCCACAATTTGAAAAACTGTTTTTT
CDR3 protein: CASSEGPQFEKLFF

D gene: TRBD2
CDR3 length: 18
V gene: TRBV23-1
clone size: NA
J gene: TRBJ2-5
CDR3 DNA: TGCGCCAGCAGTCAATTGGGACTAGCGGAACCGGGGGGGGAGACCCAGTACTTC
CDR3 protein: CASSQLGLAEPGGETQYF

D gene: NA
CDR3 length: 15
V gene: TRBV4-3
clone size: NA
J gene: TRBJ2-3
CDR3 DNA: TGCGCCAGCAGCTCCTCGGTGGGCCGCACAGATACGCAGTATTTT
CDR3 protein: CASSSSVGRTDTQYF

D gene: TRBD1
CDR3 length: 16
V gene: TRBV30
clone size: once
J gene: TRBJ1-2
CDR3 DNA: TGTGCCTGGAGTTCCCTTGACAGGGTCTCCGACTATGGCTACACCTTC
CDR3 protein: CAWSSLDRVSDYGYTF

D gene: NA
CDR3 length: 14
V gene: TRBV27
clone size: once
J gene: TRBJ2-5
CDR3 DNA: TGTGCCAGCAGTCTTTCCAGGGTCCAAGAGACCCAGTACTTC
CDR3 protein: CASSLSRVQETQYF

D gene: NA
CDR3 length: 16
V gene: TRBV5-1
clone size: NA
J gene: TRBJ1-4
CDR3 DNA: TGCGCCAGCAGCCTGGGCCGGGAGAGAGGCGATGAAAAACTGTTTTTT
CDR3 protein: CASSLGRERGDEKLFF

D gene: TRBD1
CDR3 length: 14
V gene: TRBV6-1
clone size: NA
J gene: TRBJ2-5
CDR3 DNA: TGTGCCAGCAGTCGAACAGGGGGCCCAGAGACCCAGTACTTC
CDR3 protein: CASSRTGGPETQYF

D gene: TRBD1
CDR3 length: 17
V gene: TRBV7-2
clone size: NA
J gene: TRBJ1-5
CDR3 DNA: TGTGCCAGCAGCCCAGTCGGACAGGCGTATAGCAATCAGCCCCAGCATTTT
CDR3 protein: CASSPVGQAYSNQPQHF

D gene: TRBD1
CDR3 length: 13
V gene: TRBV5-4
clone size: NA
J gene: TRBJ1-2
CDR3 DNA: TGTGCCAGCAGCTTTCAGGGGGCCTATGGCTACACCTTC
CDR3 protein: CASSFQGAYGYTF

D gene: NA
CDR3 length: 14
V gene: TRBV7-8
clone size: NA
J gene: TRBJ2-7
CDR3 DNA: TGTGCCAGCAGCCCCCGACCCCAGGGGAACGAGCAGTACTTC
CDR3 protein: CASSPRPQGNEQYF

D gene: TRBD1
CDR3 length: 15
V gene: TRBV4-3
clone size: NA
J gene: TRBJ1-1
CDR3 DNA: TGCGCCAGCAGCCAAGAGGTAACAGGGGTCACTGAAGCTTTCTTT
CDR3 protein: CASSQEVTGVTEAFF

D gene: NA
CDR3 length: 13
V gene: TRBV5-1
clone size: NA
J gene: TRBJ2-7
CDR3 DNA: TGCGCCAGCAGCCGCGGGTCCTCTCGGGAGCAGTACTTC
CDR3 protein: CASSRGSSREQYF

D gene: NA
CDR3 length: 15
V gene: TRBV5-1
clone size: NA
J gene: TRBJ2-1
CDR3 DNA: TGCGCCAGCAGCTTGGCCCTTCTCGGGGTCAATGAGCAGTTCTTC
CDR3 protein: CASSLALLGVNEQFF